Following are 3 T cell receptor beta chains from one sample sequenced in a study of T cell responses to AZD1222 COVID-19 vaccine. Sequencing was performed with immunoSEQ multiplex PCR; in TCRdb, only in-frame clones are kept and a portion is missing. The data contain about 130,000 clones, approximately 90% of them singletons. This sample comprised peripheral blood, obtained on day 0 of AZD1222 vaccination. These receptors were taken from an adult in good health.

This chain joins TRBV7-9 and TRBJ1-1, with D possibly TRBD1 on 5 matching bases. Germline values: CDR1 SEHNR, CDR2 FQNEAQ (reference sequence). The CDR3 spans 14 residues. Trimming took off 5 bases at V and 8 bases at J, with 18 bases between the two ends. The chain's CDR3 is CASSLSGVQGEAFF. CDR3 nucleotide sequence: TGTGCCAGCAGCCTCAGCGGCGTTCAGGGCGAAGCTTTCTTT.

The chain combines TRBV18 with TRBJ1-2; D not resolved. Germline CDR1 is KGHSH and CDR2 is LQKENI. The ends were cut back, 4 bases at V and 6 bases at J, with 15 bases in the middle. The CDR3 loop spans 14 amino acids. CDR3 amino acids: CASSRAQHLDGYTF. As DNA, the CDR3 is TGTGCCAGCTCACGGGCCCAGCATCTCGATGGCTACACCTTC.

CDR3 bases: TGTGCCAGCAGTAAGACAGGAGGATTTAATGAAAAACTGTTTTTT. Its protein product is CASSKTGGFNEKLFF. The V call is TRBV11-2, the J call TRBJ1-4, with TRBD1 as a possible D gene (6 bases). CDR1 and CDR2 (germline): SGHAT, FQNNGV. V was trimmed by 6 bases and J by 4 bases, leaving 15 bases between them. The CDR3 extends over 15 amino acids.